This record covers a single TCR beta chain. The target antigen is unknown. Several immunoSEQ 96-well plates shared each subset's DNA, each plate a replicate. The table came from immunoSEQ multiplex PCR; TCRdb's copy has only in-frame clones and leaves some out. The table records approximately 620,000 clones, roughly 97% of them present only once. This specimen comes from a study of shared clonotypes between healthy human individuals. Study background: Ranging from 18 to 49 in age, donors were two women and a few men. Whole-study findings and limits: Blood was the only sampled material, and tissue repertoires likely differ.

The CDR3 runs 15 residues. Per the germline V gene, CDR1 is SGHTA and CDR2 is FQGNSA. J gave up 10 bases and V 5 bases, and 13 bases lay outside the gene matches. This clonotype was sampled from a young woman in good health. Sequencing was carried out using naive CD4+ T cells sorted from blood. Specified subset: CD45RA+ positively selected. The J gene is TRBJ1-1, the V gene TRBV7-2, with 10 bases that match TRBD1. CDR3 DNA sequence: TGTGCCAGCAGCCCACTGGACAGGGGGAAATTTGGAGCTTTCTTT. Amino acids: CASSPLDRGKFGAFF.